The 4 T cell receptor beta chains given below trace back to one sample, sequenced in a study of regulatory and conventional T cells in breast cancer. TCRdb re-called the PCR reads through MiXCR, storing one row per CDR3 protein. The top ten clones hold roughly 15% of a sample with around 600 distinct CDR3 sequences, 51% of them seen once. The source material was conventional T cells from blood. Receptors originate from a female donor with breast cancer.

This chain uses TRBV7-8 with TRBJ1-5; D not certain. From germline, CDR1 is SGHVS and CDR2 FQNEAQ. This CDR3 spans 14 amino acids. The V gene lost 1 base and the J gene lost 13 bases, with 17 bases spanning the gap. The CDR3 loop is CASSLVPVNSPQHF. The CDR3 bases are TGTGCCAGCAGCTTAGTCCCTGTGAATTCCCCACAGCATTTT.

This clonotype was observed a handful of times. The chain employs TRBV11-3 and TRBJ1-5; D is undetermined. Germline lookup yields CDR1 SGHNT and CDR2 YENEEA. The CDR3 has 15 residues. V shed 3 bases and J shed 0 bases, with 9 bases lying between them. In DNA, the CDR3 is TGTGCCAGCAGCTTGAACAGTGATAGCAATCAGCCCCAGCATTTT. As protein: CASSLNSDSNQPQHF.

The genes are TRBV10-2 and TRBJ2-3, with D hard to call. The germline V gene has CDR1 WSHSY and CDR2 SAAADI. The CDR3 runs to 13 residues. V was trimmed by 7 bases and J by 6 bases, leaving 14 bases between them. CDR3 DNA sequence: TGCGCCAGCACTCCGACAAGGAGCGATACGCAGTATTTT. Translating it yields CASTPTRSDTQYF.

The V gene is TRBV7-2, the J gene TRBJ2-7; D unresolved. Germline assignment: CDR1 SGHTA and CDR2 FQGNSA. The V end lost 6 bases, the J end lost 3 bases, and 6 bases lay between the germline ends. The CDR3 has 11 residues. For the CDR3, the DNA is TGTGCCAGCAGTGTTAGCTACGAGCAGTACTTC. Protein product: CASSVSYEQYF.